Below, 16 T cell receptor beta chains from the same sample are listed, as sequenced in a study of blood T cell repertoires in COVID-19. Using immunoSEQ multiplex PCR, the repertoire was profiled, and TCRdb retains in-frame clones only, with some absent. The data show 190,000 or so clones, more than 70% seen once. The sequenced material came from peripheral blood. These receptors were collected from a woman of 80 years or more with active or convalescent COVID-19.

The chain is built from TRBV6-5 and TRBJ1-1, with D perhaps TRBD1 (5 bases). The V end lost 0 bases, the J end lost 10 bases, and 12 bases lay between the germline ends. Germline V CDR1 and CDR2: MNHEY, SVGAGI. The CDR3 contains 13 residues. The CDR3 region is CASSYSGQGGAFF. The CDR3 DNA is TGTGCCAGCAGTTACTCGGGTCAGGGAGGAGCTTTCTTT.

V gene TRBV28 combines with J gene TRBJ1-1; D not resolved. CDR1 is MDHEN and CDR2 is SYDVKM in the germline V gene. This CDR3 is built from 15 residues. V shed 5 bases and J shed 5 bases, with 18 bases lying between them. The CDR3 sequence: CASSALRGRSTEAFF. The CDR3 DNA reads TGTGCCAGCAGTGCCCTTCGGGGTAGGAGTACTGAAGCTTTCTTT.

The genes are TRBV5-1 and TRBJ2-7; 10 bases map to TRBD2. The CDR3 has 16 residues. Unmatched junction bases numbered 7, after V lost 0 bases and J lost 4 bases. The germline V gene has CDR1 SGHRS and CDR2 YFSETQ. This chain's CDR3 is CASSLATSGDGYEQYF. In DNA form, the CDR3 reads TGCGCCAGCAGCTTGGCTACTAGCGGGGATGGTTACGAGCAGTACTTC.

The J gene is TRBJ1-2, the V gene TRBV4-3, with D possibly being TRBD1 (5 bases). V was pared by 0 bases and J by 4 bases, with 12 bases between. CDR1 is LGHNA, CDR2 YSLEER, per germline. The CDR3 length is 15 residues. The CDR3 DNA is TGCGCCAGCAGCCAAGATCAGGGACTACCCTATGGCTACACCTTC. It codes for CASSQDQGLPYGYTF.

The gene calls are TRBV28 and TRBJ1-2, with D perhaps TRBD1 (6 bases). Germline CDR1 is MDHEN and CDR2 is SYDVKM. This CDR3 contains 14 residues. V was clipped by 4 bases and J by 4 bases, with 13 bases between them. The CDR3: CASSSGQRPYGYTF. Here the CDR3 DNA reads TGTGCCAGCAGTTCCGGACAGAGACCCTATGGCTACACCTTC.

This clone turned up a few times. CDR3 sequence: CASTPGGRPYEQYF. Here the CDR3 DNA reads TGTGCCAGCACCCCGGGAGGACGTCCCTACGAGCAGTACTTC. The chain employs TRBV28 and TRBJ2-7; 7 bases are shared with TRBD2. Per germline, CDR1 MDHEN and CDR2 SYDVKM. CDR3 length equals 14 residues. V dropped 7 bases and J dropped 2; count of bases not matched to a gene: 8.

This chain uses TRBV5-1 with TRBJ2-5; D is perhaps TRBD2 (5 bases). Looked up from germline, CDR1 is SGHRS and CDR2 is YFSETQ. The ends were cut back, 3 bases at V and 7 bases at J, with 25 bases in the middle. This CDR3 comprises 17 residues. The CDR3 DNA sequence: TGCGCCAGCAGCTGGGGATTTGGCGGGTCCGACCTGGGGACCCAGTACTTC. Residues: CASSWGFGGSDLGTQYF.

In nucleotides, the CDR3 is TGTGCCAGCAGCCACAAGGGGGCGCAGACTGAAGCTTTCTTT. Translation gives CASSHKGAQTEAFF. The chain carries TRBV2 and TRBJ1-1; TRBD1 agrees at 7 bases. After removal of 6 bases from V and 5 bases from J, the junction contained 9 bases not matched to a gene. CDR1 and CDR2 (germline): SNHLY, FYNNEI. This CDR3 has 14 residues.

The V and J genes are TRBV3-1 (or the pseudogene TRBV3-2) and TRBJ1-3; 7 bases line up with TRBD1. V dropped 4 bases and J dropped 0; count of bases not matched to a gene: 6. The length of the CDR3 is 16 residues. Germline V gene lookup returns CDR1 LGHDT and CDR2 YNNKEL (reference sequence). This CDR3 reads CASSRPGGHSGNTIYF. The CDR3 DNA follows: TGTGCCAGCAGCCGCCCAGGGGGACACTCTGGAAACACCATATATTTT.

The genes are TRBV7-9 and TRBJ2-1, with 11 bases lining up with TRBD1. Germline loops: CDR1 SEHNR, CDR2 FQNEAQ (reference sequence). The length of the CDR3 is 15 residues. The trim removed 2 bases at V and 7 bases at J, leaving 4 bases unmatched. The CDR3 sequence is CASSLPGQGANEQFF. DNA of the CDR3: TGTGCCAGCAGCTTACCAGGACAGGGGGCAAATGAGCAGTTCTTC. Combining the CDR3 with reference TRBV7-9 and TRBJ2-1 gives the whole variable domain DTGVSQNPRHKITKRGQNVTFRCDPISEHNRLYWYRQTLGQGPEFLTYFQNEAQLEKSRLLSDRFSAERPKGSFSTLEIQRTEQGDSAMYLCASSLPGQGANEQFFGPGTRLTVL.

This clone was recorded only once. The V call is TRBV6-2 or TRBV6-3, the J call TRBJ2-7, with 7 bases that match TRBD1. The CDR3 consists of 12 residues. V shed 5 bases, J shed 7 bases, and the junction held 5 bases outside the gene matches. Per germline, CDR1 MNHEY and CDR2 SVGEGT. CDR3 amino acids: CASSPRDREQYF. The CDR3 DNA is TGTGCCAGCAGTCCACGGGACAGAGAGCAGTACTTC.

The rearrangement uses TRBV24-1 and TRBJ2-1; 7 nucleotides align to TRBD1. V was clipped by 5 bases and J by 9 bases; unmatched bases: 12. CDR3 length: 15 residues. Germline V gene sequence: CDR1 KGHDR, CDR2 SFDVKD. In DNA, the CDR3 is TGTGCCACCAGTGCCGAGACAGGGCGCCGGGGTGAGCAGTTCTTC. Protein sequence: CATSAETGRRGEQFF.

V and J are TRBV30 and TRBJ2-7; TRBD2 matches 7 bases. Per the germline V gene, CDR1 is GTSNPN and CDR2 is SVGIG (reference sequence). V shed 1 base and J 3 bases; nucleotides not matched to a gene: 24. CDR3 length: 20 amino acids. CDR3 amino acids: CAWSATGRALWGLNLYEQYF. The CDR3 DNA reads TGTGCCTGGAGTGCCACTGGGAGGGCGTTATGGGGGTTAAACCTCTACGAGCAGTACTTC.

The genes are TRBV5-6 and TRBJ1-6, with D unresolved. V shed 0 bases and J shed 10 bases, with 5 bases lying between them. CDR3 length: 12 amino acids. Germline lookup yields CDR1 SGHDT and CDR2 YYEEEE. CDR3 sequence reads: CASSLGRSPLHF. Here the CDR3 DNA reads TGTGCCAGCAGCTTGGGTCGGTCACCCCTCCACTTT. Drawing the rest from reference TRBV5-6 and TRBJ1-6, the complete variable domain is DAGVTQSPTHLIKTRGQQVTLRCSPKSGHDTVSWYQQALGQGPQFIFQYYEEEERQRGNFPDRFSGHQFPNYSSELNVNALLLGDSALYLCASSLGRSPLHFGNGTRLTVT.

The chain links TRBV7-9 to TRBJ2-1; perhaps TRBD2 as D (5 bases). In germline, CDR1 is SEHNR, CDR2 FQNEAQ (reference sequence). The CDR3 is 14 residues long. Trimming cost V 5 bases and J 9 bases, with 17 bases left between them. The CDR3 protein is CASSPDQISVEQFF. The CDR3 DNA follows: TGTGCCAGCAGCCCCGATCAAATTAGCGTTGAGCAGTTCTTC.

The chain employs TRBV7-9 and TRBJ2-7; TRBD1 aligns across 9 bases. This CDR3 contains 18 residues. After removal of 0 bases from V and 3 bases from J, the junction contained 12 bases not matched to a gene. CDR1 is SEHNR and CDR2 is FQNEAQ in the germline V gene (reference sequence). DNA for the CDR3: TGTGCCAGCAGCTTAGCGTTTGGGGGGACAGGGAGAGGCTACGAGCAGTACTTC. Translating gives CASSLAFGGTGRGYEQYF.